This T cell receptor (beta chain) was identified in a study of OX40 agonist ivuxolimab in advanced cancers. Looking at the study overall: Patients were treated with intravenous ivuxolimab, dosed at 0.01 to 10 mg/kg and infused every 2 weeks. In three patients, partial responses were observed, one with hepatocellular carcinoma and two with cutaneous melanoma.

Cycle 7 day 1, cycle 4 day 1, and baseline were the timepoints at which blood was sampled. The CDR3 has 14 residues. Germline loops: CDR1 MDHEN, CDR2 SYDVKM. Trimming stripped 8 bases from V and 5 bases from J, with 19 bases between. TCRdb keeps only in-frame clones here, not all; method: immunoSEQ multiplex PCR. The table has approximately 52,000 clones, roughly 94% seen once. V gene TRBV28 combines with J gene TRBJ2-7, with D perhaps TRBD2 (5 bases). This sequence was found in an adult with an advanced solid tumor such as melanoma, head and neck, liver or kidney cancer. The sample was CD4+ or CD8+ T cells sorted from blood, taken in a trial of the OX40 agonist ivuxolimab. The CDR3 loop is CASCIRGEIHEQYF. The CDR3 nucleotides read TGTGCCAGCTGTATTCGGGGAGAAATCCACGAGCAGTACTTC.